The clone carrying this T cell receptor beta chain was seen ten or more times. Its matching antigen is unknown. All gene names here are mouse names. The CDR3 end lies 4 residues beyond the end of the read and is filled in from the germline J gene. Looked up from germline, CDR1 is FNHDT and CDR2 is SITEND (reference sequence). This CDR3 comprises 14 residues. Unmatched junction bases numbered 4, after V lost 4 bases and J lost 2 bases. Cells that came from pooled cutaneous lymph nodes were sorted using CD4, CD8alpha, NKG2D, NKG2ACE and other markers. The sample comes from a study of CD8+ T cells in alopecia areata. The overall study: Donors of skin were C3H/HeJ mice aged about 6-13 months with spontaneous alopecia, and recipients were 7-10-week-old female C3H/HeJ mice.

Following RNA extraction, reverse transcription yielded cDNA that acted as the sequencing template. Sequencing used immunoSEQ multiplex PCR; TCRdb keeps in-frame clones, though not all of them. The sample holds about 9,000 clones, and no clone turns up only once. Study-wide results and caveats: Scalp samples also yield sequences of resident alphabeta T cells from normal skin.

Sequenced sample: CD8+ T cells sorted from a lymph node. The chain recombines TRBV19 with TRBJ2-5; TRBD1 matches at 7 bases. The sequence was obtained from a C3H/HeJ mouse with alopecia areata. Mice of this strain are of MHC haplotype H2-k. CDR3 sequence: CASSPTGVQDTQYF. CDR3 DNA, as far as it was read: TGTGCCAGCAGTCCTACAGGGGTCCAAGAC.